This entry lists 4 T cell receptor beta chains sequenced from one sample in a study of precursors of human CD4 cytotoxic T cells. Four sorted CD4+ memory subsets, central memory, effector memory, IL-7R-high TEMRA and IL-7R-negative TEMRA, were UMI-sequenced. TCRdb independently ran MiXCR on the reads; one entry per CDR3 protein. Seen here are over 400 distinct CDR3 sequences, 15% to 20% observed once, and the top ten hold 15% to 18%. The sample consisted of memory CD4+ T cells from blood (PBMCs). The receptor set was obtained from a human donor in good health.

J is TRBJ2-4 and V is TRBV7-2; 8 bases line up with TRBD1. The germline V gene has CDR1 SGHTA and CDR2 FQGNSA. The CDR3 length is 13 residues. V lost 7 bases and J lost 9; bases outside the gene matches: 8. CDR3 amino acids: CASTGQGWTIQYF. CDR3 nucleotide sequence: TGTGCCAGCACCGGACAGGGATGGACCATTCAGTACTTC.

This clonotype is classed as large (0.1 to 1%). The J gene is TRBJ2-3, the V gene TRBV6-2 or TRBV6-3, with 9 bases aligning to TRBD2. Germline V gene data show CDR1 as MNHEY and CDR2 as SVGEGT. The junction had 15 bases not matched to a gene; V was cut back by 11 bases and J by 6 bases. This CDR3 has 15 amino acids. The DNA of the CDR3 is TGTGCCGCCGACCCCGTGGCGGGGGGGCTCGATACGCAGTATTTT. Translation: CAADPVAGGLDTQYF.

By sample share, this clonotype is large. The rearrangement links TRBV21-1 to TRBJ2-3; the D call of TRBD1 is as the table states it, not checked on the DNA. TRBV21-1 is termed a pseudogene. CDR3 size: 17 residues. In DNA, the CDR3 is TGTGCCAGCAGCACCCAAACGGGATTGATTAGCGCAGATACGCAGTATTTT. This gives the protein CASSTQTGLISADTQYF.

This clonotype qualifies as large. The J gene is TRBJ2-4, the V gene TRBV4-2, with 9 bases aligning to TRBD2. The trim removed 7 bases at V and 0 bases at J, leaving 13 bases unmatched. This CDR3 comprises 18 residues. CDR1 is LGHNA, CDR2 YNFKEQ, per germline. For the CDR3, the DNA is TGTGCCAGCAATGGTAAACTAGCGGGTCCCCTAGCCAAAAACATTCAGTACTTC. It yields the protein CASNGKLAGPLAKNIQYF.